This record looks at one TCR beta chain sequence and its context. This clonotype was picked up a small number of times. Its recognized antigen is unknown. Base qualities are not at hand, and no much larger clone is one base apart. Sequenced on an Illumina NovaSeq 6000. Using 5'RACE with constant-segment primers, TCRalpha and TCRbeta cDNA libraries were constructed, with sample barcodes and unique molecular identifiers added in the process. RNA was extracted from every sample with Trizol reagent. Libraries were amplified in two PCR steps, with a second sample barcode and Illumina TruSeq adapters added in the second step. The libraries were sequenced on an Illumina NovaSeq using 2 x 150 bp paired-end reads. Concerning the study's data processing: Demultiplexing of reads and collapsing into UMI-guided consensus sequences were performed with migec v1.2.7. With mixcr v2.1.11, UMI consensuses were aligned to TRA and TRB V and J templates and assembled into clonotypes. A clonotype was counted as expanded or contracted only when both edgeR and NoisET called the clonotype significant, with the noise models trained on biological replicates. For edgeR calls, a false discovery rate-adjusted p below 0.01 and a log2 fold-change threshold of 1 were applied. As an exploratory analysis of dynamics, max-normalized trajectories of the 1000 most abundant clonotypes were examined by PCA with hierarchical clustering. Each responding clone was given a CD4 or CD8 phenotype based on the CD4+ and CD8+ repertoires, which had been sequenced separately. The public reads were quality trimmed at Q25 with fastp and then assembled into clones with MiXCR by TCRdb, keeping productive beta chains. CDR3 protein duplicates are merged, each entry listing the most common genes and DNA. These V and J calls rely on TCRdb rather than the paper's analysis. Present in this sample are about 410,000 distinct CDR3 sequences, roughly 18% of which were seen just once. The ten largest clonotypes hold about 22% of the sample.

Ficoll-Paque density gradient centrifugation was used to isolate PBMCs. These data originate in a study of T-cell memory formation after mild COVID-19 (dated by TCRdb to the early 2020s). Looking at the study overall: TCR sequence clusters from the two donors were found to be largely donor specific. In a couple of donors, T-cell clones that expanded and contracted after mild COVID-19 were followed by sequencing TCRalpha and TCRbeta repertoires longitudinally. Two young, previously healthy adult volunteers made up the cohort, one male and one female.

The cysteine opens and the phenylalanine closes a CDR3 of 17 amino acids. This entry keeps only the CDR3 DNA: 51 bases, framed from base 1. Looking up the germline V gene (reference sequence) yields CDR1 LNHNV and CDR2 YYDKDF. The V end loses 3 bases and the J end loses 2 bases, and a stretch of 14 bases separates them. Summary of the overall study and its limitations: Only two mild cases were covered by the study, and larger cohorts that include severe cases with pre-infection samples were considered necessary. The detection of some responding clones in pre-infection memory suggests that pre-existing cross-reactive memory T cells joined the SARS-CoV-2 response. The second-wave clones that peaked on day 37 were not confirmed to be SARS-CoV-2 specific. Clones contracting from day 15 to 85 had balanced CD4/CD8 phenotypes, while a second wave expanding from day 15 to 37 was biased towards CD4+. Contracting CD4+ clones turned up mainly in the CM and EM memory subsets, whereas EMRA was where CD8+ clones were enriched.

This sequence was found in a man aged 18-30 years who had mild COVID-19 (a few samples of this study predate the infection). The sample titles of this study are shuffled in the database, so cell type and time point are left out; the donor was told from shared clones. Sequencing input: PBMCs or a T cell subset sorted from them (not recorded which). The receptor chain draws on TRBV15 and TRBJ2-6, and TRBD1 may be the D gene, going by 5 matching bases. The CDR3 region reads CATSSKTVWAGANVLTF. The DNA sequence follows: TGTGCCACCAGCAGCAAGACAGTTTGGGCTGGGGCCAACGTCCTGACTTTC.